One sample yielded the 8 T cell receptor beta chains listed below, sequenced in a study of control samples from healthy donors and cancer patients. Method: immunoSEQ multiplex PCR; TCRdb's copy keeps in-frame clones and lacks some. The table includes 350,000 to 450,000 clones, around 90% detected once. The sample consisted of PBMCs. The receptors originated from a middle-aged man with head and neck cancer.

The chain uses TRBV5-1 and TRBJ1-1; 9 nucleotides line up with TRBD1. From germline, CDR1 is SGHRS and CDR2 YFSETQ. V lost 3 bases to trimming and J lost 2 bases; unmatched junction nucleotides: 2. CDR3 length: 14 residues. For the CDR3, the DNA is TGCGCCAGCAGCTGGGGACAGGGAAACACTGAAGCTTTCTTT. Translating gives CASSWGQGNTEAFF.

The chain is built from TRBV4-2 and TRBJ2-1, with TRBD2 matching 7 bases. This CDR3 contains 16 residues. V shed 0 bases, J shed 4 bases, and the junction held 6 bases outside the gene matches. Germline values: CDR1 LGHNA, CDR2 YNFKEQ. The CDR3 spells CASSQEGASGYNEQFF. DNA for the CDR3: TGTGCCAGCAGCCAAGAAGGTGCTAGCGGATACAATGAGCAGTTCTTC.

The chain combines TRBV24-1 with TRBJ2-2, with TRBD2 identical over 14 bases. After removal of 5 bases from V and 6 bases from J, the junction contained 10 bases not matched to a gene. CDR1 KGHDR and CDR2 SFDVKD come from the germline V gene. CDR3 size: 18 residues. Written as DNA, the CDR3 is TGTGCCACCAGTGTCGGGACTAGCGGGAGCGACCCATCCGGGGAGCTGTTTTTT. Encoded protein: CATSVGTSGSDPSGELFF.

The chain employs TRBV15 and TRBJ2-5; 8 bases map to TRBD2. Per germline, CDR1 LNHNV and CDR2 YYDKDF (reference sequence). This CDR3 comprises 16 residues. J lost 5 bases, V lost 0 bases, and 8 bases had no gene match. The CDR3 DNA is TGTGCCACCAGCAGAGATATGCAGGGCGGGAGGGAGACCCAGTACTTC. Its translation: CATSRDMQGGRETQYF.

This clone appeared a few times. The chain is built from TRBV14 and TRBJ1-4, with unresolved D. This CDR3 has 14 residues. CDR1 and CDR2 (germline): SGHDN, FVKESK. Trimming removed 4 bases at V and 5 bases at J, with 11 bases between. In DNA, the CDR3 is TGTGCCAGCAGCCCTCGACTGACGAATGAAAAACTGTTTTTT. It yields the protein CASSPRLTNEKLFF.

The chain recombines TRBV28 with TRBJ2-1, with 16 positions matching TRBD2. In germline, CDR1 is MDHEN, CDR2 SYDVKM. This CDR3 has 18 residues. Trimming took 0 bases from V and 10 from J; bases not matched to a gene: 9. This chain's CDR3 is CASSLWPGLAGGKEEQFF. CDR3 bases: TGTGCCAGCAGTTTATGGCCGGGACTAGCGGGAGGGAAGGAGGAGCAGTTCTTC.

This sequence joins TRBV25-1 and TRBJ2-7; TRBD1 matches 7 bases. Losses at the gene ends were 10 bases for V and 6 bases for J; bases not matched to a gene: 9. Germline assignment: CDR1 MGHDK and CDR2 SYGVNS. This CDR3 spans 12 amino acids. CDR3 sequence reads: CATHRGGGEQYF. For the CDR3, the DNA is TGTGCCACCCACAGGGGCGGTGGCGAGCAGTACTTC.

V is TRBV28 and J is TRBJ2-3; TRBD1 is a possible D gene (5 bases). Per germline, CDR1 MDHEN and CDR2 SYDVKM. The CDR3 has 16 amino acids. Trimming pared 4 bases from V and 5 bases from J, leaving 19 bases between. CDR3 sequence reads: CASSWQQGSLGDTQYF. CDR3 in DNA: TGTGCCAGCAGTTGGCAGCAGGGTTCCTTGGGAGATACGCAGTATTTT.